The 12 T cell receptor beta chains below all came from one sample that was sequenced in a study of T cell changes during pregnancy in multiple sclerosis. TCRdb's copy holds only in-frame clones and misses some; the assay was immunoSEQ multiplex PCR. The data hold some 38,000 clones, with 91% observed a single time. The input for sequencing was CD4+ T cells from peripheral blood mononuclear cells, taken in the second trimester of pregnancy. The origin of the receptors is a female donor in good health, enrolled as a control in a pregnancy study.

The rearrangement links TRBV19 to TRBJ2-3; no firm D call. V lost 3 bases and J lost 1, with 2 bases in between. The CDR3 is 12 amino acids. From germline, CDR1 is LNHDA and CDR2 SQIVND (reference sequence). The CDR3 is CASSIGTDTQYF. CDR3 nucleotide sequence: TGTGCCAGTAGTATCGGCACAGATACGCAGTATTTT. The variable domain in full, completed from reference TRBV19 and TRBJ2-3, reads DGGITQSPKYLFRKEGQNVTLSCEQNLNHDAMYWYRQDPGQGLRLIYYSQIVNDFQKGDIAEGYSVSREKKESFPLTVTSAQKNPTAFYLCASSIGTDTQYFGPGTRLTVL.

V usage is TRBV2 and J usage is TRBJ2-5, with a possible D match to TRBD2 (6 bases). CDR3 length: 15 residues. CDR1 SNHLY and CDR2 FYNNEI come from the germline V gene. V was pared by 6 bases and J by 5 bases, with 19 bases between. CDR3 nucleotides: TGTGCCAGCAGAACTCTAGCGTACACCAGTGAGACCCAGTACTTC. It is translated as CASRTLAYTSETQYF.

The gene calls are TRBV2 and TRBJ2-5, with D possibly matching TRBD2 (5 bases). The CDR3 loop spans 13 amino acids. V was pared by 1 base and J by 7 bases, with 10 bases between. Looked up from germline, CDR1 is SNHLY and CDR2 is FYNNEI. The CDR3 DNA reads TGTGCCAGCAGTGAAGGACCCGGAGGGACCCAGTACTTC. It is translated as CASSEGPGGTQYF.

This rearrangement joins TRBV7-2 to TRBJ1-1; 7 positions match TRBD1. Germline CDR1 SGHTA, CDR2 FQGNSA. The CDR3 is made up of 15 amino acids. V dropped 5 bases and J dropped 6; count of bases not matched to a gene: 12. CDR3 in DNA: TGTGCCAGCAGCGACAGACAGGGTTCTTGGGCTGAAGCTTTCTTT. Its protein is CASSDRQGSWAEAFF.

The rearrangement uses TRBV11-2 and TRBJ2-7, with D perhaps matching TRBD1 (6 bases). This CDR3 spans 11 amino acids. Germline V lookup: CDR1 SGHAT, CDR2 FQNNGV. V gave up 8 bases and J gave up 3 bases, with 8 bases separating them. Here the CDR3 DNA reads TGTGCCAGCGGACAGAACTACGAGCAGTACTTC. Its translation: CASGQNYEQYF.

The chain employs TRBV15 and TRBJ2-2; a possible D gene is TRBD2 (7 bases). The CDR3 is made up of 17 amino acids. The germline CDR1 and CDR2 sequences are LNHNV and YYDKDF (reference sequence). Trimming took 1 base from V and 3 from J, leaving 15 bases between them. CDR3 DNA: TGTGCCACCAGCAGAGTTAGGGGGGAGGGGCACACCGGGGAGCTGTTTTTT. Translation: CATSRVRGEGHTGELFF.

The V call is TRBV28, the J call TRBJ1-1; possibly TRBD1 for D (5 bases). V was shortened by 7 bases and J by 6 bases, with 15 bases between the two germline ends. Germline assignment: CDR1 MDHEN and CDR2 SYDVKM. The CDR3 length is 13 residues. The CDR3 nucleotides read TGTGCCAGCAACACTCGAGGAGGGGCTGAAGCTTTCTTT. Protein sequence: CASNTRGGAEAFF.

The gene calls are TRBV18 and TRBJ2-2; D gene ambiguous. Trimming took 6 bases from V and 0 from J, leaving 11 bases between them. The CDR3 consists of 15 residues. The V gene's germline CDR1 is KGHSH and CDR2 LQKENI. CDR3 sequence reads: CASSWQVSNTGELFF. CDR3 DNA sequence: TGTGCCAGCTCCTGGCAGGTATCGAACACCGGGGAGCTGTTTTTT.

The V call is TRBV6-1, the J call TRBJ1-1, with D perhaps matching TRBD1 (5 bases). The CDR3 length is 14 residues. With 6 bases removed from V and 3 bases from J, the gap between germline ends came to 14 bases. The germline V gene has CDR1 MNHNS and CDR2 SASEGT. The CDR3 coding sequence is TGTGCCAGCAGCCCCTTCAGGGTGGACACTGAAGCTTTCTTT. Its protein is CASSPFRVDTEAFF.

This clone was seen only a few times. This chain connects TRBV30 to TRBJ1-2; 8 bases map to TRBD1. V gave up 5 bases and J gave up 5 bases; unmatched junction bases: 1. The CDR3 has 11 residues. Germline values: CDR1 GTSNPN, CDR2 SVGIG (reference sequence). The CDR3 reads CAWWTGYGYTF. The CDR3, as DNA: TGTGCCTGGTGGACAGGGTATGGCTACACCTTC.

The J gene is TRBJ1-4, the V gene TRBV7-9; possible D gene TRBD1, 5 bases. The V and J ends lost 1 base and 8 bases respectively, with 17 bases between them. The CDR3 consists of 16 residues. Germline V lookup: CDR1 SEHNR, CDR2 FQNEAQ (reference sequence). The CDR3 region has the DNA TGTGCCAGCAGCTTAGGTCAGGGAGGAATAGGAGAAAAACTGTTTTTT. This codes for CASSLGQGGIGEKLFF.

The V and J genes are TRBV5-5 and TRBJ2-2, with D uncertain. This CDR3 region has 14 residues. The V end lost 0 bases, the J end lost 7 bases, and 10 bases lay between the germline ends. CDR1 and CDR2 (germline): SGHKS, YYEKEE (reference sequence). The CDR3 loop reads CASSLASTIGELFF. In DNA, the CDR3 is TGTGCCAGCAGCTTGGCCAGTACGATCGGGGAGCTGTTTTTT.